These T cell receptor beta chains were read from a single sample in a study of T cell responses to AZD1222 COVID-19 vaccine. TCRdb's copy holds only in-frame clones and misses some; the assay was immunoSEQ multiplex PCR. The sample holds more than 85,000 clones, 88% seen once. The sequencing used peripheral blood, collected on day 0 of AZD1222 vaccination. Receptor source: an adult in good health. CDR3s include the opening cysteine and the closing phenylalanine or tryptophan. The D gene is left open where the match is weak. Size tells how often a clone was seen (once, few, many) or the class of an expanded clone, and some rows leave it out.

TRBJ2-4 | 16 | . | TRBD2 | TRBV6-5 | CASSYSLAGAKNIQYF | TGTGCCAGCAGTTACTCATTAGCGGGAGCCAAAAACATTCAGTACTTC
TRBJ2-2 | 14 | . | . | TRBV5-1 | CASSLGGASGELFF | TGCGCCAGCAGCTTGGGAGGGGCGTCCGGGGAGCTGTTTTTT
TRBJ1-1 | 12 | . | . | TRBV18 | CASSGEDTEAFF | TGTGCCAGCTCAGGGGAGGACACTGAAGCTTTCTTT
TRBJ1-5 | 20 | . | . | TRBV27 | CASSFLARRNAQRSNQPQHF | TGTGCCAGCAGTTTTTTAGCGCGGCGGAATGCTCAACGTAGCAATCAGCCCCAGCATTTT
TRBJ1-6 | 15 | . | TRBD1 | TRBV18 | CASSPKGDRLSPLHF | TGTGCCAGCTCACCGAAGGGGGACAGGCTTTCACCCCTCCACTTT
TRBJ2-3 | 15 | once | TRBD2 | TRBV3-1/TRBV3-2 | CASSPAGGWLDTQYF | TGTGCCAGCAGCCCAGCGGGAGGGTGGTTAGATACGCAGTATTTT
TRBJ2-3 | 12 | once | . | TRBV12-1 | CASSFYTDTQYF | TGTGCCAGCAGCTTCTATACAGATACGCAGTATTTT
TRBJ2-6 | 19 | . | TRBD1 | TRBV19 | CASSLMPGQGRSGANVLTF | TGTGCCAGTAGTCTCATGCCGGGACAGGGGCGCTCTGGGGCCAACGTCCTGACTTTC
TRBJ2-7 | 13 | once | . | TRBV2 | CASSKEWEYEQYF | TGTGCCAGCAGTAAGGAGTGGGAGTACGAGCAGTACTTC
TRBJ1-1 | 11 | . | TRBD1 | TRBV19 | CASTGGWEAFF | TGTGCCAGTACAGGGGGATGGGAAGCTTTCTTT
TRBJ2-2 | 15 | . | . | TRBV5-1 | CASSDNRAGSGELFF | TGCGCCAGCAGCGACAACAGGGCAGGGTCCGGGGAGCTGTTTTTT
TRBJ1-5 | 13 | . | TRBD1 | TRBV27 | CASGQGSEQPQHF | TGTGCCAGCGGACAGGGGAGTGAACAGCCCCAGCATTTT
TRBJ2-3 | 13 | . | . | TRBV7-3 | CASSPTARLGQYF | TGTGCCAGCAGCCCCACGGCAAGGTTGGGGCAGTATTTT
TRBJ1-2 | 15 | . | . | TRBV28 | CASKVPGPGDYGYTF | TGTGCCAGCAAGGTACCGGGGCCAGGCGACTATGGCTACACCTTC
TRBJ1-2 | 14 | . | TRBD1 | TRBV5-5 | CASSYAQGAGGYTF | TGTGCCAGCAGTTATGCACAGGGGGCGGGTGGCTACACCTTC
TRBJ2-7 | 11 | . | . | TRBV24-1 | CATSSGYEQYF | TGTGCCACCAGTTCAGGTTACGAGCAGTACTTC
TRBJ2-1 | 11 | . | . | TRBV6-5 | CATIRLNEQFF | TGTGCCACCATCCGGCTCAATGAGCAGTTCTTC
TRBJ1-4 | 16 | . | . | TRBV3-1/TRBV3-2 | CASSQGGHSTNEKLFF | TGTGCCAGCAGCCAAGGGGGACACTCAACTAATGAAAAACTGTTTTTT
TRBJ2-5 | 11 | . | . | TRBV20-1 | CSARGGETQYF | TGCAGTGCCAGGGGCGGAGAGACCCAGTACTTC
TRBJ1-4 | 18 | once | . | TRBV4-2 | CASSPKPGSVTTNEKLFF | TGTGCCAGCAGCCCTAAACCTGGGTCAGTTACAACTAATGAAAAACTGTTTTTT
TRBJ1-1 | 12 | . | . | TRBV9 | CASSGVNTEAFF | TGTGCCAGCAGCGGGGTGAACACTGAAGCTTTCTTT
TRBJ2-5 | 19 | . | TRBD2 | TRBV23-1 | CASSQSHGAGGLARETQYF | TGCGCCAGCAGTCAATCCCATGGGGCCGGGGGGTTAGCCCGGGAGACCCAGTACTTC
TRBJ1-4 | 16 | . | . | TRBV5-1 | CASSLGDGATNEKLFF | TGCGCCAGCAGCTTGGGGGACGGTGCAACTAATGAAAAACTGTTTTTT
TRBJ1-3 | 14 | once | . | TRBV25-1 | CASSDSGFGNTIYF | TGTGCCAGCAGTGATTCAGGGTTTGGAAACACCATATATTTT
TRBJ1-3 | 16 | few | TRBD1 | TRBV3-1/TRBV3-2 | CASSQENTGVQNTIYF | TGTGCCAGCAGCCAAGAGAACACAGGGGTCCAAAACACCATATATTTT
TRBJ1-2 | 14 | . | TRBD1 | TRBV24-1 | CATSDLDRVYGYTF | TGTGCCACCAGTGATTTGGACAGGGTCTATGGCTACACCTTC
TRBJ1-1 | 13 | . | . | TRBV19 | CASSIAVNTEAFF | TGTGCCAGTAGTATAGCAGTGAACACTGAAGCTTTCTTT
TRBJ1-6 | 15 | . | . | TRBV18 | CASSPAQGYNSPLHF | TGTGCCAGCTCACCAGCCCAGGGATATAATTCACCCCTCCACTTT
TRBJ2-5 | 15 | . | TRBD2 | TRBV5-4 | CASSPGGAFQETQYF | TGTGCCAGCAGCCCCGGGGGGGCCTTTCAAGAGACCCAGTACTTC
TRBJ1-1 | 15 | . | . | TRBV18 | CASSPRRELNTEAFF | TGTGCCAGCTCACCACGGCGGGAATTGAACACTGAAGCTTTCTTT
TRBJ2-1 | 13 | . | TRBD2 | TRBV13 | CASSKRTSDEQFF | TGTGCCAGCAGCAAACGGACTAGCGACGAGCAGTTCTTC
TRBJ1-1 | 12 | . | . | TRBV12-3/TRBV12-4 | CASNKGVRVAFF | TGTGCCAGCAACAAGGGAGTCAGGGTGGCTTTCTTT
TRBJ2-1 | 13 | . | TRBD2 | TRBV10-1 | CASIPGLAAVLFF | TGCGCCAGCATTCCGGGACTAGCGGCCGTTTTGTTCTTC
TRBJ2-2 | 14 | . | TRBD2 | TRBV19 | CASYSGSGTGELFF | TGTGCCAGCTATAGCGGGAGTGGCACCGGGGAGCTGTTTTTT
TRBJ2-1 | 15 | . | TRBD2 | TRBV6-2/TRBV6-3 | CASSFGTRRYNEQFF | TGTGCCAGCAGTTTCGGGACTAGAAGGTACAATGAGCAGTTCTTC
TRBJ2-2 | 14 | . | . | TRBV27 | CASSSWTPNGELFF | TGTGCCAGCAGTTCATGGACTCCCAACGGGGAGCTGTTTTTT
TRBJ1-1 | 13 | . | . | TRBV12-3/TRBV12-4 | CASSIQMNTEAFF | TGTGCCAGCAGTATTCAAATGAACACTGAAGCTTTCTTT
TRBJ2-5 | 15 | . | TRBD1 | TRBV24-1 | CATSDPRTGQETQYF | TGTGCCACCAGTGATCCTCGGACAGGGCAAGAGACCCAGTACTTC
TRBJ2-2 | 15 | once | . | TRBV19 | CASSTPGQHTGELFF | TGTGCCAGTAGTACCCCGGGACAACACACCGGGGAGCTGTTTTTT
TRBJ1-4 | 17 | once | TRBD1 | TRBV2 | CASSDGGGQGGGEKLFF | TGTGCCAGCAGTGATGGCGGCGGACAGGGAGGAGGTGAAAAACTGTTTTTT
TRBJ2-5 | 14 | . | TRBD2 | TRBV28 | CASSPGLVKGTQYF | TGTGCCAGCAGTCCGGGACTAGTCAAGGGGACCCAGTACTTC
TRBJ2-7 | 15 | . | . | TRBV7-8 | CASSLPAGGSYEQYF | TGTGCCAGCAGCTTACCCGCGGGCGGCTCCTACGAGCAGTACTTC
TRBJ2-1 | 15 | . | TRBD2 | TRBV11-2 | CASSRTSGNENEQFF | TGTGCCAGCAGCCGGACTAGCGGGAACGAAAATGAGCAGTTCTTC
TRBJ1-6 | 18 | . | . | TRBV4-2 | CASSQDGQKSSYNSPLHF | TGTGCCAGCAGCCAAGATGGACAGAAGAGCTCCTATAATTCACCCCTCCACTTT
TRBJ2-5 | 16 | . | TRBD2 | TRBV5-4 | CASSRIISGSGETQYF | TGTGCCAGCAGCCGGATAATTAGCGGGAGTGGAGAGACCCAGTACTTC
TRBJ1-6 | 14 | . | . | TRBV30 | CAWSVGTISSPLHF | TGTGCCTGGAGTGTCGGGACTATATCTTCCCCCCTCCACTTT
TRBJ2-1 | 16 | . | TRBD2 | TRBV7-8 | CASSLGTSGRANEQFF | TGTGCCAGCAGCTTAGGGACTAGCGGGAGGGCCAATGAGCAGTTCTTC
TRBJ2-1 | 16 | . | TRBD2 | TRBV5-5 | CASSLEGSGRGNEQFF | TGTGCCAGCAGCTTGGAGGGTAGCGGGAGGGGAAATGAGCAGTTCTTC
TRBJ2-5 | 15 | . | . | TRBV10-1 | CASSVPDSAKETQYF | TGCGCCAGCAGTGTCCCGGACAGCGCAAAAGAGACCCAGTACTTC
TRBJ2-3 | 15 | . | . | TRBV28 | CASSPEWGGTDTQYF | TGTGCCAGCAGCCCAGAATGGGGGGGCACAGATACGCAGTATTTT
TRBJ1-3 | 13 | . | TRBD1 | TRBV5-4 | CASSQDREYTIYF | TGTGCCAGCAGCCAGGACAGGGAGTACACCATATATTTT